These 17 T cell receptor beta chains came from one sample sequenced in a study of response to subunit inactivated influenza vaccine. TCRdb reanalysed the RT-PCR reads using MiXCR and keeps one entry per CDR3 protein. Of about 650,000 distinct CDR3 sequences listed, approximately 14% are singletons. Material: PBMCs from blood, obtained 11 to 12 days after vaccination. The receptors stem from a man in his fifties or sixties who received an inactivated influenza vaccine.

The sample holds many counts of this clonotype. This chain uses TRBV6-5 with TRBJ2-1; 9 nucleotides align to TRBD1. This CDR3 region has 13 residues. Looked up from germline, CDR1 is MNHEY and CDR2 is SVGAGI. The ends lost 2 bases at V and 7 bases at J; junction bases unmatched: 0. The CDR3 nucleotides are TGTGCCAGCAGTTACGGGACAGGGAATGAGCAGTTCTTC. It specifies CASSYGTGNEQFF.

This sequence joins TRBV6-2 or TRBV6-3 and TRBJ1-1; 7 bases match TRBD1. The CDR3 has 16 amino acids. The V segment lost 3 bases and the J segment 4 bases; nucleotides outside the gene matches: 11. The germline V gene encodes CDR1 MNHEY and CDR2 SVGEGT. The DNA for the CDR3 is TGTGCCAGCAGTTATCCTAGGGGGCGCCTGGGCACTGAAGCTTTCTTT. It encodes CASSYPRGRLGTEAFF.

The genes are TRBV28 and TRBJ2-3, with 11 positions matching TRBD1. The junction had 11 bases not matched to a gene; V was cut back by 4 bases and J by 5 bases. Germline lookup yields CDR1 MDHEN and CDR2 SYDVKM. The CDR3 spans 17 residues. The CDR3 sequence: CASSYGFGQGARDTQYF. CDR3 nucleotide sequence: TGTGCCAGCAGTTACGGGTTCGGACAGGGGGCTCGAGATACGCAGTATTTT. The variable domain in full, completed from reference TRBV28 and TRBJ2-3, reads DVKVTQSSRYLVKRTGEKVFLECVQDMDHENMFWYRQDPGLGLRLIYFSYDVKMKEKGDIPEGYSVSREKKERFSLILESASTNQTSMYLCASSYGFGQGARDTQYFGPGTRLTVL.

This clonotype was detected a few times. The chain carries TRBV20-1 and TRBJ2-3, with TRBD2 identical over 10 bases. CDR3 length: 15 residues. Trimming cost V 1 base and J 4 bases; bases outside gene matches: 5. In germline, CDR1 is DFQATT, CDR2 SNEGSKA (reference sequence). CDR3 DNA sequence: TGCAGTGCTAGAGTCGGGACTAGCGTCCCAGATACGCAGTATTTT. Translated, it gives CSARVGTSVPDTQYF.

This clonotype was seen a handful of times. This chain links TRBV3-1 with TRBJ2-1; D may be TRBD2 (5 bases). The CDR3 is made up of 14 amino acids. Trimming shortened V by 5 bases and J by 9 bases, and 17 bases separated the two germline ends. Germline values: CDR1 LGHDT, CDR2 YNNKEL (reference sequence). The CDR3: CASSETRITSEQFF. CDR3 sequence (DNA): TGTGCCAGCAGCGAAACTAGAATAACGTCTGAGCAGTTCTTC.

This clonotype showed up just once. The V gene is TRBV5-1, the J gene TRBJ2-7; D may correspond to TRBD1 or TRBD2 (5 bases each). The V end lost 4 bases, the J end lost 1 base, and 18 bases lay between the germline ends. The germline V gene encodes CDR1 SGHRS and CDR2 YFSETQ. The CDR3 extends over 16 amino acids. CDR3 DNA sequence: TGCGCCAGCAGCCCTGTTGGGCCGGGGCGATCCTACGAGCAGTACTTC. Its protein product is CASSPVGPGRSYEQYF.

Ten or more counts support this clonotype. The chain uses TRBV7-2 and TRBJ2-7; D not certain. The CDR3 consists of 13 residues. Trimming took off 1 base at V and 0 bases at J, with 4 bases between the two ends. The germline V gene encodes CDR1 SGHTA and CDR2 FQGNSA. The CDR3, as DNA: TGTGCCAGCAGCTTAGATATCTCCTACGAGCAGTACTTC. Residues: CASSLDISYEQYF.

This clonotype was counted a few times. This chain joins TRBV9 and TRBJ2-7; 9 bases agree with TRBD2. Germline assignment: CDR1 SGDLS and CDR2 YYNGEE. The V gene end was trimmed by 2 bases and the J gene end by 7 bases; junction bases not matched to a gene: 7. The CDR3 consists of 14 residues. The CDR3 DNA reads as TGTGCCAGCAGCGTTGGGACTAGCAGGGAGGAGCAGTACTTC. This gives the protein CASSVGTSREEQYF.

This clonotype was observed many times. J is TRBJ2-2 and V is TRBV12-3 or TRBV12-4, with D unresolved. This CDR3 has 14 amino acids. Trimming left V 2 bases short and J 0 bases short, with 4 bases between. Written as DNA, the CDR3 is TGTGCCAGCAGTTTATTTTCGAACACCGGGGAGCTGTTTTTT. This translates into CASSLFSNTGELFF.

This sequence joins TRBV15 and TRBJ2-1, with TRBD2 matching over 7 bases. The CDR3 length is 13 residues. V trimming: 1 base; J trimming: 7 bases; junction bases outside the gene matches: 1. The V gene's germline CDR1 is LNHNV and CDR2 YYDKDF (reference sequence). CDR3 sequence (DNA): TGTGCCACCAGCAGAGGGGAGGGGAATGAGCAGTTCTTC. It codes for CATSRGEGNEQFF.

The chain combines TRBV6-5 with TRBJ2-3; 9 bases match TRBD2. This CDR3 is 16 amino acids long. V shed 2 bases, J shed 0 bases, and the junction held 3 bases outside the gene matches. Looked up from germline, CDR1 is MNHEY and CDR2 is SVGAGI. CDR3 in DNA: TGTGCCAGCAGTTACGGAGCGGGAGGCAGCACAGATACGCAGTATTTT. It is translated as CASSYGAGGSTDTQYF.

The CDR3 bases are TGTGCCAGCAGCCGTGGACTAGCGAACAATGAGCAGTTCTTC. Amino acid sequence: CASSRGLANNEQFF. This chain joins TRBV9 and TRBJ2-1; 9 bases agree with TRBD2. After removal of 4 bases from V and 5 bases from J, the junction contained 4 bases not matched to a gene. The CDR3 consists of 14 residues. Germline values: CDR1 SGDLS, CDR2 YYNGEE.

This clonotype was observed a handful of times. The chain carries TRBV20-1 and TRBJ2-7; maybe TRBD1 (6 bases). This CDR3 has 13 residues. Per germline, CDR1 DFQATT and CDR2 SNEGSKA (reference sequence). Between the trimmed V and J ends, which lost 1 base and 2 bases, there was a span of 9 bases. DNA for the CDR3: TGCAGTGCTAGAGGGACAGACGCCTACGAGCAGTACTTC. It codes for CSARGTDAYEQYF.

The CDR3 region has the DNA TGTGCCAGCAGGCAGGCGGGAGTTTTTAATGAGCAGTTCTTC. This encodes CASRQAGVFNEQFF. The chain combines TRBV3-1 with TRBJ2-1, with TRBD2 matching over 7 bases. Germline CDR1 LGHDT, CDR2 YNNKEL (reference sequence). Unmatched junction bases numbered 9, after V lost 6 bases and J lost 7 bases. This CDR3 contains 14 residues.

The chain employs TRBV4-2 and TRBJ1-5; D is unclear. V gave up 0 bases and J gave up 5 bases, with 14 bases separating them. The CDR3 is 16 amino acids. The germline CDR1 and CDR2 sequences are LGHNA and YNFKEQ. CDR3 sequence (DNA): TGTGCCAGCAGCCAAGATCCCGTACGGAAGCATCAGCCCCAGCATTTT. Translating gives CASSQDPVRKHQPQHF.

This clonotype was recorded a few times. V usage is TRBV28 and J usage is TRBJ2-1; D remains unclear. V lost 1 base to trimming and J lost 0 bases, with 16 bases between them. The germline gives CDR1 MDHEN, CDR2 SYDVKM. The CDR3 covers 18 residues. This CDR3 is CASSLSPFLGSSYNEQFF. The CDR3 DNA reads TGTGCCAGCAGTTTATCCCCCTTCCTTGGTAGCTCCTACAATGAGCAGTTCTTC.

This clonotype occurred a few times. The chain carries TRBV28 and TRBJ2-7; TRBD1 aligns across 8 bases. Trimming cost V 6 bases and J 6 bases; bases outside gene matches: 7. This CDR3 comprises 13 residues. The germline V gene encodes CDR1 MDHEN and CDR2 SYDVKM. This CDR3 is CASSRTGTPEQYF. DNA of the CDR3: TGTGCCAGCAGCCGGACAGGGACCCCCGAGCAGTACTTC. The variable domain in full, with the rest retrieved from reference TRBV28 and TRBJ2-7, is DVKVTQSSRYLVKRTGEKVFLECVQDMDHENMFWYRQDPGLGLRLIYFSYDVKMKEKGDIPEGYSVSREKKERFSLILESASTNQTSMYLCASSRTGTPEQYFGPGTRLTVT.